Sequencing of this T cell receptor (beta chain) was carried out in a study of blood T cell repertoires in COVID-19 (dated by TCRdb to 2019 to 2021). Describing the broader study: Samples from collaborators originated in the United States, Italy and Spain and spanned both the acute and convalescent phases of COVID-19. The material from the prospective study consisted of cDNA or gDNA derived from T cells, B-cell-depleted T cells, or PBMCs. Subjects who had been exposed to COVID-19, were actively infected with it, or had recovered from it provided the deeply sampled blood TCRbeta repertoires that made up the dataset. The repertoires were released in a freely available public database meant as a resource for research on the immune response to SARS-CoV-2. Samples were obtained from the ongoing ImmuneRACE study (first 160 participants) and from some 1,300 subjects provided by 6 global collaborators. Nearly every sample came with metadata listing a de-identified subject ID, COVID-19 status, age in years and sex. Where available, HLA class I and class II types were taken from metadata supplied by the sample provider and were not determined by assay-based typing.

This clone has only a few counts. Its antigen is unknown. One base away there is no much larger clone; base qualities are not given. One collaborating source in Seattle enrolled patients while the patients were actively infected and followed the patients over time throughout the course of disease. Collaborating institutions collected whole blood in K2EDTA tubes following their own protocols. For TCRbeta analysis, collaborators shipped samples in one of three forms: frozen whole blood, isolated PBMCs, or DNA extracted from either of those sample types. General conclusions and limits of the study: The amount of clinical and demographic metadata varied by source and participant and was provided uncurated.

TCRbeta CDR3 regions were amplified from genomic DNA using the immunoSEQ Assay, a bias-controlled multiplex PCR. In the original analysis: The number of nucleated cells in each sample was estimated from the amplification of reference gene primers within the assay. To quantify the absolute abundance of each unique TCRbeta CDR3 rearrangement, sequence reads were collapsed and filtered. For each sample, productive Simpson clonality was calculated as the square root of Simpson's diversity index over productive rearrangements. Here the immuneACCESS table is served through TCRdb, limited to in-frame sequences with V and J called. Missing clones are a known gap in these copies; in checked studies unresolved V genes cover under half, and the rest lacks a known reason. V, J and clone size reflect that table, while D and trimming were determined from the DNA. This sample lists roughly 230,000 clones; roughly 89% were detected once. In total, the top ten clones hold 2.1% of the sample.

The sequence derives from a woman aged 60-75 years with COVID-19, enrolled during active disease. Sequenced input: peripheral blood.

The CDR3 sequence is CASSAGQGIWETQYF. The DNA sequence reads TGTGCCAGCAGCGCGGGACAAGGAATTTGGGAGACCCAGTACTTC. The chain employs TRBV9 and TRBJ2-5; D gene: possibly TRBD1, on 6 matching bases. From the cysteine up to the phenylalanine, the CDR3 has a length of 15 residues. Here the CDR3 DNA is all that survives: 45 bases in frame from base 1. V lost 3 bases and J lost 5 bases; the stretch between them is 17 bases long. The germline V gene specifies SGDLS as CDR1 and YYNGEE as CDR2.